This entry concerns a single TCR beta chain. The antigen remains unidentified. Scientists amplified the TCR beta CDR3 regions from RNA transcripts. RT-PCR was first run with HTBI primers, then multiplex PCR in a second round. TCRdb called the multiplex PCR reads again in MiXCR, with one record for every CDR3 protein. The sample records about 620,000 distinct CDR3 sequences, 20% to 25% being singletons. The data derive from a study of Graves' ophthalmopathy and Graves' hyperthyroidism. Study-level findings and limits: Ophthalmopathy progression cases were predicted by the model with approximately 66% sensitivity and around 72% specificity.

The origin of this receptor is a woman between 18 and 29 years old with stable Graves' hyperthyroidism. Some clones in this sample may be carry-over from other donors' samples. Sequencing was done on a sample of peripheral blood.

The CDR3 sequence: CASSQERTGLNSPLHF. The CDR3 DNA reads TGCGCCAGCAGCCAAGAAAGGACAGGCCTGAATTCACCCCTCCACTTT. The chain joins TRBV4-3 to TRBJ1-6, with TRBD1 matching over 7 bases. In germline, CDR1 is LGHNA, CDR2 YSLEER. This CDR3 spans 16 amino acids. With V trimmed by 0 bases and J by 7 bases, 6 bases remained unmatched.